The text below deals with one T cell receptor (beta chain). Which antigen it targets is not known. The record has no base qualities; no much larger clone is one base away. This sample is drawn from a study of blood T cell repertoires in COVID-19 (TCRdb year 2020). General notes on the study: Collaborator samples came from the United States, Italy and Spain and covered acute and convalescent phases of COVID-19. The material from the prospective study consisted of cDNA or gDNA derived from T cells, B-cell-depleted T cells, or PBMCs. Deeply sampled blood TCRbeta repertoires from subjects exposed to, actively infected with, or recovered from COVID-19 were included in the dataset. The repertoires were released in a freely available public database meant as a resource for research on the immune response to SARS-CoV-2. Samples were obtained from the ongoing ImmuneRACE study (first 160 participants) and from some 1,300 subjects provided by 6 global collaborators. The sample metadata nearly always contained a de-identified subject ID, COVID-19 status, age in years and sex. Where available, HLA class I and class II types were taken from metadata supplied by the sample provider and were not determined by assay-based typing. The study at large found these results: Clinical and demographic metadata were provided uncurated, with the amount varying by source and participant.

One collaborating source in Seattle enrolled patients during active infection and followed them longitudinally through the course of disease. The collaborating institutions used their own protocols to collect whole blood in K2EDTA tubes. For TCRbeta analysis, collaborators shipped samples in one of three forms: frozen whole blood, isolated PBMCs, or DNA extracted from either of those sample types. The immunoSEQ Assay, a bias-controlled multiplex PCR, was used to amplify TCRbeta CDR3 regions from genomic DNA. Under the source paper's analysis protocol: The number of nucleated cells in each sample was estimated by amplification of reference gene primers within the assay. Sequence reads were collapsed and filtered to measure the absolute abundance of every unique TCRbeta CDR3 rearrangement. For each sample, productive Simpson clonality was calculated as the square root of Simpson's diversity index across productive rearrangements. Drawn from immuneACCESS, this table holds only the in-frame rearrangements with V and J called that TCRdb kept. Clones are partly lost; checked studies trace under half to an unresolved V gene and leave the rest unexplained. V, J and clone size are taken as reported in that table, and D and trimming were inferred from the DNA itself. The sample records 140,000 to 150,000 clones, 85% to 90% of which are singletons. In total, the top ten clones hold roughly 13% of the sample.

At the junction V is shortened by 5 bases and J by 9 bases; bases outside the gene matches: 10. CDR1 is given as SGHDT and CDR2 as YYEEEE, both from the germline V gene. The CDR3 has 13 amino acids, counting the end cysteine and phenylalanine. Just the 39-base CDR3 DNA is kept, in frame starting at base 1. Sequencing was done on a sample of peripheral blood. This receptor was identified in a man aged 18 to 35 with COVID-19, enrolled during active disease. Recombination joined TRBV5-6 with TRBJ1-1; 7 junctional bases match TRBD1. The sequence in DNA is TGTGCCAGCAGTTATAATCAGGGGGTGAAAGCTTTCTTT. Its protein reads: CASSYNQGVKAFF.